This is a list of T cell receptor beta chains from one sample in a study of blood T cell repertoires in COVID-19. The method was immunoSEQ multiplex PCR; TCRdb's version includes in-frame clones alone and lacks a portion of them. The table includes about 280,000 clones, 80% to 85% detected once. Specimen: PBMCs or T cells enriched from blood (not recorded which). Receptor source: a man aged 35-49 years who had been exposed to COVID-19. Each CDR3 is given with its conserved first and last residue. The D gene is left open where the match is weak. Rows may omit the clone size; those that give it use once, few, many or a size class.

j_gene | v_gene | abundance | len | d_gene | CDR3nt | CDR3aa
TRBJ2-2 | TRBV30 | . | 11 | . | TGTGCCTGGACTAGCAAAGGGGAGCTGTTTTTT | CAWTSKGELFF
TRBJ1-1 | TRBV5-4 | . | 13 | TRBD1 | TGTGCCAGCCAACTCGACAGGGCCACTGAAGCTTTCTTT | CASQLDRATEAFF
TRBJ2-7 | TRBV15 | . | 13 | . | TGTGCCACCAGGGACGGGAGCTCCTACGAGCAGTACTTC | CATRDGSSYEQYF
TRBJ2-1 | TRBV11-1 | . | 16 | . | TGTGCCAGCAGCCAACAAGGGGGAGTTGTCGACAATGAGCAGTTCTTC | CASSQQGGVVDNEQFF
TRBJ1-2 | TRBV10-2 | once | 11 | TRBD1 | TGCGCCAGTACAGGGGGCTATGGCTACACCTTC | CASTGGYGYTF
TRBJ2-3 | TRBV21-1 | once | 17 | . | TGTGCCAGCAGCAGAGGGATCGTCCCTTCTAGGCAAGATACGCAGTATTTT | CASSRGIVPSRQDTQYF
TRBJ1-5 | TRBV5-8 | . | 14 | . | TGTGCCAGCAGCTTGGGGACACGGGGGGGGCCCCAGCATTTT | CASSLGTRGGPQHF
TRBJ2-5 | TRBV18 | once | 14 | TRBD2 | TGTGCCAGCTCACCAGGGCTAGCGGAAGAGACCCAGTACTTC | CASSPGLAEETQYF
TRBJ2-7 | TRBV5-1 | . | 15 | TRBD1 | TGCGCCAGCAGTGACCGACCGGGACAGCCTTACGAGCAGTACTTC | CASSDRPGQPYEQYF
TRBJ1-1 | TRBV30 | . | 15 | . | TGTGCCTGGAGCCCGACAGGAGGGGGGGGCACTGAAGCTTTCTTT | CAWSPTGGGGTEAFF
TRBJ1-1 | TRBV18 | . | 13 | . | TGTGCCAGCTCACGGGACAAGAACACTGAAGCTTTCTTT | CASSRDKNTEAFF